The present entry profiles one TCR beta chain with its context. The data derive from a study of CD8+ T cells in alopecia areata. Treatment given: oral pan-JAK inhibitor, 5-10 mg twice daily. Germline-derived CDR1 and CDR2 are SEHNR and FQNEAQ (reference sequence). The V end was cut by 5 bases, the J end by 5 bases, with 13 bases between. CDR3 length equals 13 residues. RNA, once extracted, was reverse transcribed into cDNA for use as the sequencing template. TCRdb's table, derived via immunoSEQ multiplex PCR, lists solely in-frame clones and lacks some. The sample has about 76,000 clones, approximately 72% seen once.

This chain connects TRBV7-9 to TRBJ2-7, with a tentative D call TRBD1 (6 bases). The TCR was taken from a human donor with alopecia areata. This material consisted of CD8+ T cells sorted from blood, taken at week 24, from a patient treated with tofacitinib. The CDR3 coding sequence is TGTGCCAGCAGCGCGCGAGGGGGTAACGAGCAGTACTTC. Translated: CASSARGGNEQYF.